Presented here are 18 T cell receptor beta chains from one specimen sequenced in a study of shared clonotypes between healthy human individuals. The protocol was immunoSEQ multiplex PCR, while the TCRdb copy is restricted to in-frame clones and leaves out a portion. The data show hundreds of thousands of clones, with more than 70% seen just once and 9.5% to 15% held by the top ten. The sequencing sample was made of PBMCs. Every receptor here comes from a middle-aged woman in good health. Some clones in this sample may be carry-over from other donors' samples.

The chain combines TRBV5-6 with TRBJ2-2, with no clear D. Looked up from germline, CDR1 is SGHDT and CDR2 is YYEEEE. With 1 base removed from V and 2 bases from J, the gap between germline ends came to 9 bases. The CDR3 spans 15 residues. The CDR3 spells CASSLLGNNTGELFF. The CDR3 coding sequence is TGTGCCAGCAGCTTGCTTGGAAACAACACCGGGGAGCTGTTTTTT.

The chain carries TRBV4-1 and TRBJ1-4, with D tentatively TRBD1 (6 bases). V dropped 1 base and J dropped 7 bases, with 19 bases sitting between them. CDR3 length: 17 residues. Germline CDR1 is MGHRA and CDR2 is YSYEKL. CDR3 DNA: TGCGCCAGCAGCCAAGTTTGGGGGGCGCGGGGTGGTGAAAAACTGTTTTTT. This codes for CASSQVWGARGGEKLFF.

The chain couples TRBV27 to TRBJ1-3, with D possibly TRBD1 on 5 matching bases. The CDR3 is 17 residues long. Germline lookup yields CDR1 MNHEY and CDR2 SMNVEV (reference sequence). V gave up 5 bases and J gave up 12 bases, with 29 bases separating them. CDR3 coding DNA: TGTGCCAGCAGTACCCGGGGTAGGGGACTCAAGGCTTACTTCATATATTTT. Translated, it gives CASSTRGRGLKAYFIYF.

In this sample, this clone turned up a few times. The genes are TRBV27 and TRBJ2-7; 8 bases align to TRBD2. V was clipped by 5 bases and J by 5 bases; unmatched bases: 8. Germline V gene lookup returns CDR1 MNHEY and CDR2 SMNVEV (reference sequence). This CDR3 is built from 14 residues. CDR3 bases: TGTGCCAGCAGTCCGGGACTAGGCTACGACGAGCAGTACTTC. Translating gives CASSPGLGYDEQYF.

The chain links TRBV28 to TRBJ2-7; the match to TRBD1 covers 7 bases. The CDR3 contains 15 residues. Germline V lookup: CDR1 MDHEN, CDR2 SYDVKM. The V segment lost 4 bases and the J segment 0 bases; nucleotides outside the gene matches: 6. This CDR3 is CASSSQDRISYEQYF. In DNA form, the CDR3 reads TGTGCCAGCAGTTCCCAGGACAGGATCTCCTACGAGCAGTACTTC. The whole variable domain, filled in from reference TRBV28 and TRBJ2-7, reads DVKVTQSSRYLVKRTGEKVFLECVQDMDHENMFWYRQDPGLGLRLIYFSYDVKMKEKGDIPEGYSVSREKKERFSLILESASTNQTSMYLCASSSQDRISYEQYFGPGTRLTVT.

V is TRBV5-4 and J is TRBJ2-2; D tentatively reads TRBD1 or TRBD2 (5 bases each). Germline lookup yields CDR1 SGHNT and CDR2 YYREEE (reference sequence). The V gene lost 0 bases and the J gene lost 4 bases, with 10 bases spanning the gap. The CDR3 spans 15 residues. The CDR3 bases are TGTGCCAGCAGCTTGGGAGGGGTCCGCACCGGGGAGCTGTTTTTT. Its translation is CASSLGGVRTGELFF.

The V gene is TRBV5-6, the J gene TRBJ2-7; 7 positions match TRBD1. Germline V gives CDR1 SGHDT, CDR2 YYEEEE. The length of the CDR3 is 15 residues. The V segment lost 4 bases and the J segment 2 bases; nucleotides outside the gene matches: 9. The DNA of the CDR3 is TGTGCCAGCAGCCGACAGGGATCCCTAACCTACGAGCAGTACTTC. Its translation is CASSRQGSLTYEQYF.

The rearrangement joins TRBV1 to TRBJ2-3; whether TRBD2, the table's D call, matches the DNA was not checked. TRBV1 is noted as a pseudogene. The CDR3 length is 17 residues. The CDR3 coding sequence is TGCACCAGCAGCCAGCCCGTTAGCGGGAGTCCCACAGATACGCAGTATTTT. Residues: CTSSQPVSGSPTDTQYF.

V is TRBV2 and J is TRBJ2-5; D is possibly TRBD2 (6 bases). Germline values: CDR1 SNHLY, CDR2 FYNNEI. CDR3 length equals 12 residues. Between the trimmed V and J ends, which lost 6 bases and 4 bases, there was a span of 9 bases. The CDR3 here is CASRTEGETQYF. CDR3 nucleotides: TGTGCCAGCAGAACGGAGGGAGAGACCCAGTACTTC.

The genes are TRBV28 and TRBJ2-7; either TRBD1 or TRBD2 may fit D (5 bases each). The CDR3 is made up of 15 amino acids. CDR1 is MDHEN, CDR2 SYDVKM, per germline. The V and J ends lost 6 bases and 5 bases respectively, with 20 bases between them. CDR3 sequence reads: CASSRRPRGLHEQYF. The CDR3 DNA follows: TGTGCCAGCAGCCGACGACCGAGGGGCCTCCACGAGCAGTACTTC.

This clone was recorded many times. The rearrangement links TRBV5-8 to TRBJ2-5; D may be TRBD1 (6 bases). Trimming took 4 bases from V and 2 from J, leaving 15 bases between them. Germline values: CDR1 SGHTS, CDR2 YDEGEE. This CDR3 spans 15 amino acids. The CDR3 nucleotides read TGTGCCAGCAGCCCCCGTGGAAGGGGGCAAGAGACCCAGTACTTC. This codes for CASSPRGRGQETQYF.

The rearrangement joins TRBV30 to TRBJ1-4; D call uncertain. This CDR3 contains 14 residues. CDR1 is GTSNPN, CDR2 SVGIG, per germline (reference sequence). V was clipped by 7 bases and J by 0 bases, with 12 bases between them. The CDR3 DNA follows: TGTGCCTACACGCACAGTACAACTAATGAAAAACTGTTTTTT. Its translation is CAYTHSTTNEKLFF. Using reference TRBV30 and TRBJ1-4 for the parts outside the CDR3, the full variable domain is SQTIHQWPATLVQPVGSPLSLECTVEGTSNPNLYWYRQAAGRGLQLLFYSVGIGQISSEVPQNLSASRPQDRQFILSSKKLLLSDSGFYLCAYTHSTTNEKLFFGSGTQLSVL.

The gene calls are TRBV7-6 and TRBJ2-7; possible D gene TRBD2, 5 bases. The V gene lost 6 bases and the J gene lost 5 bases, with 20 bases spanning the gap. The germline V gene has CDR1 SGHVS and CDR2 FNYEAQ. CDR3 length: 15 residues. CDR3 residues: CASSAGLPRWNEQYF. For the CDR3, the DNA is TGTGCCAGCAGTGCGGGTCTCCCCCGATGGAACGAGCAGTACTTC.

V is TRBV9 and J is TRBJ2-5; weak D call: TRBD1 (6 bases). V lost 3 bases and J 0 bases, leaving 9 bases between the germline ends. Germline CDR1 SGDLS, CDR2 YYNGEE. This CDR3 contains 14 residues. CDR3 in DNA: TGTGCCAGCAGCGCCACAGGGTACCAAGAGACCCAGTACTTC. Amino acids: CASSATGYQETQYF.

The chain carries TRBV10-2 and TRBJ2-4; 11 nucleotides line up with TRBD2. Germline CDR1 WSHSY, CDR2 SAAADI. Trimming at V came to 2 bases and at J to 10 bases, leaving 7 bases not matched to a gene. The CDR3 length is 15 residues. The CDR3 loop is CASSEEPSGRLIQYF. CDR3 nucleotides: TGCGCCAGCAGTGAGGAGCCTAGCGGGAGGTTAATTCAGTACTTC.

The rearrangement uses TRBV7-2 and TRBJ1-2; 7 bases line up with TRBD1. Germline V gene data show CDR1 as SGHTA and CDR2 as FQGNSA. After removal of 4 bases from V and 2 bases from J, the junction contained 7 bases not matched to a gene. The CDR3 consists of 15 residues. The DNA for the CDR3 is TGTGCCAGCAGCTCCCTCCAGACAGGGAACTATGGCTACACCTTC. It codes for CASSSLQTGNYGYTF.

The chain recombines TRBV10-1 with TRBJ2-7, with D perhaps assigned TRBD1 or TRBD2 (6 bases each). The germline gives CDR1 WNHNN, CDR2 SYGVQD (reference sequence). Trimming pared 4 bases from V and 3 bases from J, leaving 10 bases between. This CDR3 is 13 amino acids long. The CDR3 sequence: CASSGGTYYEQYF. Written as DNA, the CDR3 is TGCGCCAGCAGTGGCGGGACATACTACGAGCAGTACTTC.

The CDR3 DNA reads as TGTGCCAGCAGTTACAAGACAGTCAGAGGGCATAGCAATCAGCCCCAGCATTTT. As protein: CASSYKTVRGHSNQPQHF. The genes are TRBV28 and TRBJ1-5, with TRBD1 as a possible D gene (5 bases). Per the germline V gene, CDR1 is MDHEN and CDR2 is SYDVKM. The CDR3 contains 18 residues. Trimming left V 4 bases short and J 0 bases short, with 19 bases between.